This T cell receptor delta chain was recovered during a study of gamma delta lymphoproliferative disorders and STAT genes. Overall study: At least 50 ng of genomic DNA went into each LymphoTrack Dx TCRG Assay library. For the delta chain, EuroClonality-NGS standard procedure was applied.

This clone ranks as large (0.1 to 1%). Its antigen remains unidentified. Distinct nucleotide sequences in the sample also encode this CDR3. The germline CDR1 and CDR2 sequences are GEAIGNYY and EKD. V was clipped by 3 bases and J by 4 bases; unmatched bases: 15. The CDR3 loop spans 18 amino acids. Study-wide results and caveats: Public or private status of leukemic clones needs confirmation. Delta repertoires did not separate groups, but patient gamma repertoires clustered apart.

With CATT, TCRdb re-called clones from the multiplex PCR reads. This sample has about 1,500 delta-chain clones, with approximately 1.2% found just once. Sequencing used genomic DNA taken from PBMCs of patients and controls. This clonotype was sampled from a human donor in good health. The sequenced material came from blood. This chain links TRDV2 with TRDJ1, with 11 bases aligning to TRDD3. CDR3 in amino acids: CACDLLGDNTRFVDKLIF. The DNA for the CDR3 is TGTGCCTGTGACTTACTGGGGGATAATACCCGGTTCGTCGATAAACTCATCTTT.